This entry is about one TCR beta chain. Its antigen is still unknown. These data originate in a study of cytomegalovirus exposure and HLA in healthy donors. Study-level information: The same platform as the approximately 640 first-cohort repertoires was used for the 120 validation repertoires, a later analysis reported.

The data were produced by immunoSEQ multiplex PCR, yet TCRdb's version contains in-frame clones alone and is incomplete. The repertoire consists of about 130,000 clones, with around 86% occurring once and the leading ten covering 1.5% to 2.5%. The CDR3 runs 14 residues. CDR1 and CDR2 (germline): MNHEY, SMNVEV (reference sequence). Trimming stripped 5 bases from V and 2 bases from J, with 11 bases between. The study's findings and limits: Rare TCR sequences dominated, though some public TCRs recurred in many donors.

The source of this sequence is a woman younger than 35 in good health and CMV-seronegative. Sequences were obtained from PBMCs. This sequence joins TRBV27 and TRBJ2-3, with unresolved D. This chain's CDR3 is CASSPLDFTDTQYF. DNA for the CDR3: TGTGCCAGCAGTCCATTAGACTTCACAGATACGCAGTATTTT.